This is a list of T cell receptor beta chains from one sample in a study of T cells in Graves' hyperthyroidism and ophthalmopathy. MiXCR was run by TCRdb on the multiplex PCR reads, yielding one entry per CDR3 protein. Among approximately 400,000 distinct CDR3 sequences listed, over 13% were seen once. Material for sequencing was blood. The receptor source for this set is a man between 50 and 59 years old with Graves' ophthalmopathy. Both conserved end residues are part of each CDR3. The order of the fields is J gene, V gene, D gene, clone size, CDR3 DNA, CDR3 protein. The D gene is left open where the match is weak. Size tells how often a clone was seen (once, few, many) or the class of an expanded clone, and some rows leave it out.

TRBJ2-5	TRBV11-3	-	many	TGTGCCAGCAGCCCCGGGGGCGGGGAGGAGACCCAGTACTTC	CASSPGGGEETQYF
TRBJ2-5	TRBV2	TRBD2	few	TGTGCCAGCAGTGTCGTAGGACTAGGATCAGAGACCCAGTACTTC	CASSVVGLGSETQYF
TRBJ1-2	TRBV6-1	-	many	TGTGCCAGCAGGGACAGCTATGGCTACACCTTC	CASRDSYGYTF
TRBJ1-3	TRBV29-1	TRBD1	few	TGCAGCGTTGAAGTAAGAGACAGGGAGTACGGAAACACCATATATTTT	CSVEVRDREYGNTIYF
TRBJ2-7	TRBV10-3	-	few	TGTGCCACACGGGGAGGAGGGTACGAGCAGTACTTC	CATRGGGYEQYF
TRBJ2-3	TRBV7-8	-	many	TGTGCCAGCAGCTTTTTACTAGAGGCAGATACGCAGTATTTT	CASSFLLEADTQYF
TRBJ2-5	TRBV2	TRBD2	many	TGTGCCAGCACCTGGACTAGCGGGAGCGGGCGGGAGACCCAGTACTTC	CASTWTSGSGRETQYF
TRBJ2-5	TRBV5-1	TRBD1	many	TGCGCCAGCAGTCAACGAGACAGGGGGCTGGGCGCAGAGACCCAGTACTTC	CASSQRDRGLGAETQYF
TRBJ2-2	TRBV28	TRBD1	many	TGTGCCAGCAGTCCTGGGGGGACAGGGTACACCGGGGAGCTGTTTTTT	CASSPGGTGYTGELFF
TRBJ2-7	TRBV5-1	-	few	TGCGCCAGCAGCTTGGGGGGACGGGAAGGGCAGTACTTC	CASSLGGREGQYF
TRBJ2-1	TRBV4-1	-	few	TGCGCCAGCAGCCAGGCCGGGACATATTACAATGAGCAGTTCTTC	CASSQAGTYYNEQFF
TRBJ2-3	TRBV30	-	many	TGTGCCTGGAGTGTACTATTAGATACGCAGTATTTT	CAWSVLLDTQYF
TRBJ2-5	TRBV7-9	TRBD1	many	TGTGCCAGCAGCTCCGACCGGACAGGGTCAAGGGAGACCCAGTACTTC	CASSSDRTGSRETQYF
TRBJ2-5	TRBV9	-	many	TGTGCCAGCAGCGTAGACGCAGGGTTGGATGAGACCCAGTACTTC	CASSVDAGLDETQYF
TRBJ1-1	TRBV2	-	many	TGTGCCAGCAGTGAAGGTGCGGGGACTGAAGCTTTCTTT	CASSEGAGTEAFF
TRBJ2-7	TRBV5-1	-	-	TGCGCCAGCAGCTCAGGGGGGACTCGTTGGGAGCAGTACTTC	CASSSGGTRWEQYF
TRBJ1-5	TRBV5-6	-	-	TGTGCCAGCAGCTTAGGTTCTGACAGTACCAGCAATCAGCCCCAGCATTTT	CASSLGSDSTSNQPQHF
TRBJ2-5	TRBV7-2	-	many	TGTGCCAGCAGCTGGAGGACAGAAGAGACCCAGTACTTC	CASSWRTEETQYF
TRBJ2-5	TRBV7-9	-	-	TGTGCCAGCAGCTTAGGGGCAGGGACGAGGGAGACCCAGTACTTC	CASSLGAGTRETQYF
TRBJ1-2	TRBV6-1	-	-	TGTGCCAGCCGGATGGCAGGGGAAGCCTATGGCTACACCTTC	CASRMAGEAYGYTF
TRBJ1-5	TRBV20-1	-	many	TGCAGTGCTACGGGGTTGGGTCAGGGGCTTAGCAATCAGCCCCAGCATTTT	CSATGLGQGLSNQPQHF
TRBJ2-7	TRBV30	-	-	TGTGCCTGGAGTGCCGGTGGCCCACCGTACGAGCAGTACTTC	CAWSAGGPPYEQYF
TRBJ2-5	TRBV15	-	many	TGTGCCACCAGCGCCTTGTGGGGGGAAGAGACCCAGTACTTC	CATSALWGEETQYF
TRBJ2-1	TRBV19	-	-	TGTGCCACCGGACCAGGGCTTAAACACAATGAGCAGTTCTTC	CATGPGLKHNEQFF
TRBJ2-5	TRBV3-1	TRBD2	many	TGTGCCAGCAGCCAAGATCTTAGGCTAGCGGGAGACGAGACCCAGTACTTC	CASSQDLRLAGDETQYF
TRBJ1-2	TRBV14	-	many	TGTGCCAGCAGCCCGATGGGGACGTCAATCTCCTATGGCTACACCTTC	CASSPMGTSISYGYTF
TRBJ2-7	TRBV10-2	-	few	TGCGCCAGCAGTGATATACCCTACGAGCAGTACTTC	CASSDIPYEQYF
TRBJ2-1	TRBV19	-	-	TGTGCCACCCGACTGGCTAGCTCCTACAATGAGCAGTTCTTC	CATRLASSYNEQFF
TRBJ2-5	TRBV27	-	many	TGTGCCAGCAGTTTCGCCGGGACCGGAGGGGAGACCCAGTACTTC	CASSFAGTGGETQYF
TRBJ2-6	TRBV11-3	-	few	TGTGCCAGCAGGCCGTCCCAACAGGGTTCTGGGGCCAACGTCCTGACTTTC	CASRPSQQGSGANVLTF
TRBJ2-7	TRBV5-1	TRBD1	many	TGCGCCAGCAGCTTTGACGGACAGGGTCGAGGGCAGTACTTC	CASSFDGQGRGQYF
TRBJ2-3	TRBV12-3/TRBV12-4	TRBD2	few	TGTGCCAGCAGGGGACTAGCGGGGGATTCTGGCACAGATACGCAGTATTTT	CASRGLAGDSGTDTQYF
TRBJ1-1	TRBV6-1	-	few	TGTGCCAGCAGTGAATTGAGGGCTAACACTGAAGCTTTCTTT	CASSELRANTEAFF
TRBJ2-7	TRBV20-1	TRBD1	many	TGCAGTGCTAGGGGACAGGGGAGCTCCTACGAGCAGTACTTC	CSARGQGSSYEQYF
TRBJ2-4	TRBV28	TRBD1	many	TGTGCCAGCAGACGACAGGGTAGTTTCAAAAACATTCAGTACTTC	CASRRQGSFKNIQYF